This T cell receptor (beta chain) was found in a study of cytomegalovirus exposure and HLA in healthy donors (TCRdb year 2017). The study in broad terms: According to an earlier analysis of several hundred of the donors, about 180 million T cells yielded 90 million to 140 million unique TCR beta sequences and approximately 280 Gb of sequence data. Approximately 300 gigabases of sequencing data and around 87 million unique TCR sequences were included in an early release covering roughly 700 HLA-typed donors. The genetic ancestry cluster associated with self-reported Caucasian donors included roughly 84% of the roughly 390 genotyped donors. The study aimed to test whether signatures of past pathogen exposure could be identified by cataloging public T cell receptors. The T cell repertoires of under 700 subjects were profiled by immunosequencing and related to cytomegalovirus serostatus. Besides the first cohort of 666 subjects, a separate validation cohort made up of 120 different subjects was used. To predict cytomegalovirus infection status, the study brought together high-throughput TCR immunosequencing, statistical association of individual TCRs with disease status, and machine learning. A later analysis re-examined previously published TCR beta repertoires from about 700 donors and added high-resolution HLA genotyping to investigate patterns of TCR occurrence. Rather than drawing on any new phenotypic data, the later analysis identified candidate immune exposures from TCR beta sequences and the way those sequences occurred across donors. In an earlier analysis of 550 to 700 of the donors, high-throughput TCR beta sequencing was used to judge whether each TCR beta V gene segment behaved as functional or pseudogenic. Donor age, sex, ethnicity and CMV serostatus were compiled together with the repertoire data. Genome-wide SNP genotypes for about three fifths of the roughly 670 donors were used in a later genetic analysis, which treated that subset as a discovery cohort. All discovery cohort repertoires had been generated using a single sequencing platform. HLA typing covered class I and class II loci at four-digit resolution. The number of typed donors differed by locus: roughly 620-640 for A, B, C, DRB1 and DQB1; 500 to 550 for DQA1; 606 for DPA1; and approximately 450 for DPB1. Roughly 5 DR-DQ haplotypes were handled as single units for association and clustering, since linkage in the cohort was strong. Across some 400 genotyped donors of the cohort, an average of approximately 240,000 unique TCR beta nucleotide sequences per donor were sequenced, and 15% to 20% of those sequences were non-productive. On the study overall, not on this receptor specifically: Because some donors lacked HLA typing at each locus, the association tests relied only on the typed subset. In a later analysis, some 17,000 TCR beta sequences were associated with specific HLA alleles at a false discovery rate of 0.05. In an earlier analysis of more than 500 of the donors, most TCR beta V segments appeared in productive rearrangements about 87% or about 30% of the time, broadly matching IMGT annotations. The 87-base-pair reads could not distinguish some IMGT-functional V segments, including TRBV6-2 and TRBV6-3, so those segments were excluded. Most CMV-associated TCR beta chains appeared to be HLA-restricted in a later analysis, and the HLA associations seemed to be driven largely by CMV exposure. A few of the identified cytomegalovirus-associated TCR beta chains were confirmed in vitro to be specific for cytomegalovirus antigens. Most TCR sequences were seen in very few donors, while some public TCRs were found in many individuals. A later analysis reported that several top co-occurrence clusters appeared linked to parvovirus B19, influenza, CMV and Epstein-Barr virus. CMV serostatus was the only immune exposure information available for the cohort. Compared with the approximately 670-donor mean, donors in an Asian-associated ancestry cluster had fewer N-insertions in productive TCRs, according to a later genetic analysis. In both the original and validation cohorts, the classifier was reported to diagnose cytomegalovirus status with high specificity and sensitivity. A cluster of highly shared sequence variants was judged likely to represent a technical artifact of the sequencing pipeline. The study listed 150 to 200 TCR beta chains as associated with cytomegalovirus. Strong co-occurrence of HLA alleles, especially DR and DQ, made assigning TCR associations to individual alleles difficult. Roughly uniform sequencing depth across donors was assumed in presence/absence analyses, although this assumption may not hold. The earlier analysis of almost 600 of the donors excluded some 15 rarely observed V segments, including chromosome 9 orphons, because counts were too low. In a later genetic analysis, a missense DCLRE1C variant was associated with V-gene and J-gene trimming of TCR beta chains, and the association was replicated in an independent cohort. Correlated functional status among segregating V segments might be attributable to linkage disequilibrium, but an unknown experimental factor could not be ruled out. This cohort had only TCR beta chains sequenced, and the lack of alpha or paired-chain data limited which features could be detected. A further reported finding was that TCR beta sequences accurately predicted the HLA-A and HLA-B alleles for most subjects in the first cohort. It was suggested by the authors that the approach could potentially be generalized to other disease states and immunological phenotypes. A later analysis found that TCR association rates varied across HLA loci, with DRB1 alleles showing the most associated TCRs and HLA-C alleles the fewest. In a later analysis, HLA-associated TCR beta chains showed more clonal expansion and lower generation probabilities than non-associated chains that were equally common.

Comments on this clone: The antigen it binds to is not known.

Libraries came from the immunoSEQ multiplex PCR assay. For the multiplex PCR, a mixture combining 60 forward primers for TCR Vbeta segments and 13 reverse primers for TCR Jbeta segments was used. A multiplex PCR assay on genomic DNA amplified the CDR3 region of rearranged TCR beta genes. The amplified TCR beta libraries were sequenced on the Illumina HiSeq System as 87-base-pair reads. On the authors' methods: In a later analysis, some 80 million unique TCR beta chains were counted across the 666 repertoires, and approximately 11 million of these chains were shared by at least two donors. Raw reads were error-corrected and collapsed into unique sequences by a nearest-neighbor algorithm in which closely related sequences were merged to remove PCR and sequencing errors. Alignment of CDR3 sequences to IMGT reference sequences was used to assign V, D and J gene segments. For a sequence to be retained, a match of at least six nucleotides was required to both a V gene segment and a J gene segment. Rearrangements were classified as productive when the CDR3 lacked stop codons and remained in frame with V and J, and all other rearrangements were classified as non-productive. Following IMGT convention, CDR3 was defined as the stretch from the second conserved V-encoded cysteine up to the conserved J-encoded phenylalanine. In an earlier analysis of more than 550 of the donors, sequences lacking an unambiguous match to a single V gene segment were excluded. In an earlier analysis of several hundred of the donors, a V segment was called functional when productive rearrangements were above 56.7%, and segregating when the standard deviation between donors exceeded 5%. A statistical classification framework was built for diagnosing cytomegalovirus status from the catalog of TCR beta chain sequences. A later analysis assigned V and J genes by comparing TCR nucleotide sequences with IMGT/GENE-DB human TR gene sequences. Using the TCRdist pipeline, a later analysis assigned CDR3 sequences along with most-parsimonious VDJ recombination scenarios. A later analysis defined each TCR beta chain by its CDR3 amino acid sequence plus V-gene family, and excluded reads lacking a unique V-gene family. A later analysis removed over 500 highly shared, low-generation-probability nucleotide sequences to deal with suspected cross-contamination and a sequencing artifact. For each public chain, a later analysis derived a clonal expansion index from normalized ranks of inferred template counts within each repertoire. In a later analysis, generation probabilities were computed with a VDJ recombination model fitted to out-of-frame rearrangements, and the resulting probabilities were checked against IGoR. In a later analysis, hypergeometric tests were used to score TCR-TCR, TCR-HLA and TCR-CMV co-occurrence, with a repertoire-size bias correction applied to TCR pairs. A later analysis estimated false discovery rates by permuting HLA or CMV assignments 20 times. In a later analysis, co-occurring TCRs were grouped with DBSCAN, and TCRdist sequence similarity was added when clustering was performed within HLA-allele-positive subsets. For co-occurrence clustering, repertoires with fewer than 30,000 or more than 120,000 public chains were excluded, along with five repertoires with anomalous nucleotide sharing. TCRdb retrieved this table from immuneACCESS and kept in-frame rearrangements only. Not all clones are present; in checked studies, unresolved V genes account for under half, and no reason is known for the remainder. Clone size and V and J calls were adopted from that table, with D and trimming inferred from the DNA. This sample's clone table shows under 200,000 clones. In total, the top ten clones hold roughly 2% of the sample.

V is shortened by 7 bases, J by 1 base, and the region joining them spans 10 bases. The CDR3 goes from the cysteine to the phenylalanine over 13 residues. The retained sequence is limited to the CDR3, 39 bases, with the frame set at the first base. Based on the germline V gene, the CDR1 and CDR2 sequences are SNHLY and FYNNEI. The cohort consisted of approximately 670 healthy bone marrow donors. All cohort members were sampled while nominally healthy, although unrecorded immune exposures were likely present. The donor tested CMV seronegative and was one of the 352 seronegative cohort members. Each donor provided a peripheral blood sample, and peripheral blood mononuclear cells were used for TCR beta sequencing. Genomic DNA extraction from the blood cell samples was performed with the Qiagen DNeasy Blood Extraction Kit.

This clonotype was sampled from a man aged 30 to 45 in good health and CMV-seronegative. The sample was PBMCs. The chain links TRBV2 with TRBJ1-1; tentative D gene TRBD1, with 5 bases matching. The CDR3 region reads CASNRGQNTEAFF. The nucleotide sequence is given as TGTGCCAGCAACAGAGGACAGAACACTGAAGCTTTCTTT. Beyond the CDR3, the reference TRBV2 and TRBJ1-1 genes provide the residues; the full variable domain reads: EPEVTQTPSHQVTQMGQEVILRCVPISNHLYFYWYRQILGQKVEFLVSFYNNEISEKSEIFDDQFSVERPDGSNFTLKIRSTKLEDSAMYFCASNRGQNTEAFFGQGTRLTVV.